Listed here is a single TCR beta chain. Antigen specificity is unknown. Germline CDR1 is SGHVS and CDR2 is FNYEAQ. This CDR3 region has 14 residues. Trimming took 3 bases from V and 2 from J, leaving 11 bases between them. TCRdb re-called the 5' RACE reads through MiXCR, storing one row per CDR3 protein. The repertoire holds about 300,000 distinct CDR3 sequences, with roughly 8.7% as singletons. The data were obtained in a study of T cells after yellow fever vaccination. Study conclusions and caveats: There was a possibility that FACS-sorted repertoires contained abundant clonotypes contaminating from the bulk population.

This clonotype was sampled from a man aged 18 to 30 who received the YFV17D yellow fever vaccine. Sample: CD4+ T cells sorted from PBMCs, taken 5 days after the yellow fever booster vaccination. V gene TRBV7-6 combines with J gene TRBJ2-7; unclear D gene. CDR3 sequence: CASSFDRTAYEQYF. The CDR3 coding sequence is TGTGCCAGCAGCTTTGATCGGACGGCCTACGAGCAGTACTTC.